This T cell receptor (beta chain) was found in a study of CD8+CD57+ T cells in acquired aplastic anemia (dated by TCRdb to the late 2010s). General notes on the study: On average, sorted CD4+ and CD8+ cells yielded about 3 ug of extracted DNA, with a range of roughly 0.17 to 27.4 ug. For healthy donor samples, the average read count was about 10 million for CD4+ cells and 11 million to 14 million for CD8+ cells. Overall study results and their limits: CD8+ Simpson's diversity did not differ significantly between patients and healthy controls (P=0.060). Twenty-nine CD8+ CDR3 sequences were found to be shared between patients and controls, but these sequences appeared to be highly expressed in patients and within the immunodominant clones of the patients.

Remarks on this clonotype: This clone's antigen is unknown. The input lacks base qualities; no much larger clone sits a single base away.

TCR repertoires of sorted CD4+ and CD8+ blood T cells from severe aplastic anemia patients and healthy subjects were deep-sequenced in the study. Ficoll-Paque density gradient centrifugation was used to isolate peripheral blood mononuclear cells. Before DNA extraction, CD4+ and CD8+ T cells were sorted with FACS or magnetic beads. The trim is 3 bases for V and 4 bases for J, with a gap of 6 bases between the germline ends. From a lookup of the germline V gene (reference sequence), CDR1 and CDR2 are LNHDA and SQIVND. From its cysteine to its phenylalanine, the CDR3 spans 12 amino acids. Of the read, only the CDR3 DNA is kept; its 36 bases are in frame from base 1. Genomic DNA was used as template for profiling of TCR beta VDJ combinations and CDR3 sequences. An Illumina HiSeq 2000 was used for TCR repertoire sequencing. The paper's data handling went like this. Repertoires were assessed using TRBV/TRBJ rearrangement plots, CDR3 size and DJ length profiles, and Simpson's diversity index. Whichever DNA sequence was most abundant in the deep sequencing data was defined as the immunodominant clone. CDR3 amino acid sequences were screened for sharing across subjects and were compared with published repertoires and the VDJdb database. TCRdb trimmed public reads at Q25 via fastp, called clones via MiXCR and kept in-frame beta chains. Under each unique CDR3 protein, matching rows form one entry showing the most common genes and DNA. TCRdb assigned the V and J calls; the authors' analysis was not used. For this sample the table gives about 110,000 distinct CDR3 sequences, of which less than 65% were detected only once. Clones ranked in the top ten supply under 35% of the sample.

Sequenced input: sorted CD4+, CD8+, or CD8+CD57+ T cells (not recorded which) from PBMCs. The sequence was collected from a human donor in good health, serving as a control. The chain couples TRBV19 to TRBJ1-2, with no confidently assigned D gene. The CDR3 is CASSMILYGYTF. The DNA is as follows: TGTGCCAGTAGTATGATACTCTATGGCTACACCTTC.